The following is a T cell receptor (beta chain) sequence with its context. The data belong to a study of T cells in localized non-small cell lung cancer. The data were produced by immunoSEQ multiplex PCR, yet TCRdb's version contains in-frame clones alone and is incomplete. The data show about 26,000 clones, approximately 90% seen once. Looked up from germline, CDR1 is MDHEN and CDR2 is SYDVKM. V shed 5 bases and J shed 9 bases, with 24 bases lying between them. The CDR3 is 16 amino acids. The input for sequencing was peripheral blood, taken before any cancer treatment. The rearrangement uses TRBV28 and TRBJ2-3; D possibly uses TRBD1 or TRBD2 (6 bases each). This receptor was taken from an older female donor with stage II squamous cell lung carcinoma. The CDR3 nucleotides read TGTGCCAGCAGTCCCAGCGCGGGACAAGGGGGGAGGACGCAGTATTTT. Its translation: CASSPSAGQGGRTQYF.